This T cell receptor beta chain was found in a study of type 1 regulatory T cells. Study details: T-allo10 is an in vitro-generated, Tr1-enriched CD4 T cell product specific for alloantigen.

This clonotype is a singleton in its sample. Its antigen is not identified. TCRdb reprocessed the reads with MiXCR, giving one entry per CDR3 protein. The sample contains around 69,000 distinct CDR3 sequences, 63% of which appear only once. The sequence was collected from a human donor in good health. The sequenced material came from cultured T cells, either the whole culture or a sorted T cell fraction (not recorded which). Subset reported: Tr1-enriched cell product generated in vitro against host alloantigens.

Here the CDR3 reads CASSSSTGDGGNEQFF. Written as DNA, the CDR3 is TGCGCCAGCAGCAGTTCGACAGGGGATGGGGGCAATGAGCAGTTCTTC. The V call is TRBV5-1, the J call TRBJ2-1; 8 bases are a match to TRBD1. Trimming cost V 4 bases and J 6 bases; bases outside gene matches: 12. Germline V gene data show CDR1 as SGHRS and CDR2 as YFSETQ. The CDR3 is made up of 16 amino acids.